This T cell receptor (beta chain) was documented in a study of blood T cell repertoires in COVID-19. The wider study: Acute and convalescent COVID-19 samples came from the United States, Italy and Spain. T cells, B-cell-depleted T cells, or PBMCs provided the cDNA or gDNA that served as material.

Germline CDR1 reads KGHDR; CDR2 reads SFDVKD. This CDR3 is 13 amino acids long. V was pared by 3 bases and J by 3 bases, with 7 bases between. Original analysis: Amplification with reference gene primers provided the estimates of nucleated cell counts. Sequenced by immunoSEQ multiplex PCR; TCRdb stores in-frame clones only, minus some. V, J and clone size are taken as reported in that table, and D and trimming were inferred from the DNA itself. The data show some 270,000 clones, with 80% to 85% seen just once and 1.5% held by the top ten. The rearrangement uses TRBV24-1 and TRBJ1-1; D remains ambiguous. The material sequenced was peripheral blood. This receptor was identified in a woman in her forties who had recovered from COVID-19. The CDR3 nucleotides read TGTGCCACCAGTGATAACAGCCACACTGAAGCTTTCTTT. Its protein is CATSDNSHTEAFF.